A single sample gave rise to the 18 T cell receptor beta chains below, sequenced in a study of blood T cell repertoires in COVID-19. Libraries were prepared by immunoSEQ multiplex PCR; TCRdb keeps only in-frame clonotypes and omits some of them. The sample yields under 35,000 clones, over 75% seen once. Input material: peripheral blood. Receptors originate from a man aged 55-75 years with active COVID-19.

The chain links TRBV11-2 to TRBJ2-7, with D hard to call. From germline, CDR1 is SGHAT and CDR2 FQNNGV. The CDR3 is 13 residues long. Trimming pared 2 bases from V and 3 bases from J, leaving 8 bases between. The chain's CDR3 is CASSLNKDYEQYF. The CDR3 DNA sequence: TGTGCCAGCAGCTTAAACAAAGACTACGAGCAGTACTTC.

The chain has TRBV12-3 or TRBV12-4 and TRBJ2-1; 7 bases match TRBD2. The CDR3 sequence is 13 residues long. Trimming took 6 bases from V and 5 from J; bases not matched to a gene: 4. The CDR3 loop reads CASRGDYDNEQFF. The CDR3 region has the DNA TGTGCCAGCAGGGGGGACTACGACAATGAGCAGTTCTTC.

The CDR3 reads CASSLGSSGRFEQYF. CDR3 in DNA: TGTGCCAGCAGTTTAGGTTCTAGCGGGAGGTTCGAGCAGTACTTC. The V gene is TRBV28, the J gene TRBJ2-7, with 11 bases lining up with TRBD2. Looked up from germline, CDR1 is MDHEN and CDR2 is SYDVKM. CDR3 length: 15 amino acids. The V and J ends lost 2 bases and 6 bases, in that order; junction bases with no gene match: 6.

V gene TRBV7-9 combines with J gene TRBJ2-1; 12 nucleotides align to TRBD2. The CDR3 totals 18 residues. With 8 bases clipped from V and 6 bases from J, the junction kept 17 bases outside the gene matches. The V gene's germline CDR1 is SEHNR and CDR2 FQNEAQ (reference sequence). The CDR3: CASLSWVYLAGGPNEQFF. In nucleotides, the CDR3 is TGTGCCAGCTTAAGCTGGGTGTATCTAGCGGGAGGGCCCAATGAGCAGTTCTTC.

CDR3 in amino acids: CASSPRELNEQYF. The CDR3 DNA sequence: TGTGCCAGCAGTCCACGGGAGTTGAACGAGCAGTACTTC. This chain joins TRBV12-3 or TRBV12-4 and TRBJ2-7, with D possibly TRBD2 on 6 matching bases. The CDR3 spans 13 residues. V was shortened by 5 bases and J by 5 bases, with 13 bases between the two germline ends.

The chain uses TRBV11-2 and TRBJ2-5; 9 positions match TRBD2. The germline V gene has CDR1 SGHAT and CDR2 FQNNGV. CDR3 length: 15 amino acids. Unmatched junction bases numbered 6, after V lost 2 bases and J lost 5 bases. The CDR3 DNA is TGTGCCAGCAGCTTAAGCCGCGGGAGGGCGGAGACCCAGTACTTC. Amino acid sequence: CASSLSRGRAETQYF.

The chain's CDR3 is CASRDSDAQYF. CDR3 DNA: TGTGCCAGTCGAGACAGCGATGCGCAGTATTTT. The chain uses TRBV19 and TRBJ2-3; D perhaps matches TRBD1 (5 bases). The germline V and J ends were trimmed by 8 bases and 10 bases, with 13 bases remaining between them. The CDR3 sequence is 11 residues long. CDR1 and CDR2 from the germline V gene are LNHDA and SQIVND (reference sequence). Based on the CDR3 plus reference TRBV19 and TRBJ2-3, the full variable domain is DGGITQSPKYLFRKEGQNVTLSCEQNLNHDAMYWYRQDPGQGLRLIYYSQIVNDFQKGDIAEGYSVSREKKESFPLTVTSAQKNPTAFYLCASRDSDAQYFGPGTRLTVL.

The chain couples TRBV7-9 to TRBJ2-5; 7 nucleotides match TRBD2. CDR1 and CDR2 (germline): SEHNR, FQNEAQ (reference sequence). The CDR3 is 17 residues long. J was trimmed by 4 bases and V by 0 bases; bases with no gene match: 11. This CDR3 reads CASSLAGVRPGGETQYF. The CDR3 region has the DNA TGTGCCAGCAGCTTAGCCGGAGTCAGGCCGGGGGGAGAGACCCAGTACTTC.

The chain recombines TRBV7-9 with TRBJ2-2; D remains ambiguous. V gave up 5 bases and J gave up 7 bases, with 5 bases separating them. The length of the CDR3 is 11 residues. Germline V lookup: CDR1 SEHNR, CDR2 FQNEAQ (reference sequence). The CDR3 is CASSPIGELFF. CDR3 coding DNA: TGTGCCAGCAGCCCCATCGGGGAGCTGTTTTTT.

This chain connects TRBV3-1 (or the pseudogene TRBV3-2) to TRBJ2-7, with D maybe TRBD2 (6 bases). Germline V gene sequence: CDR1 LGHDT, CDR2 YNNKEL (reference sequence). Trimming took off 4 bases at V and 0 bases at J, with 7 bases between the two ends. The CDR3 is 13 amino acids. The CDR3 here is CASSLLASYEQYF. The CDR3 DNA is TGTGCCAGCAGCCTACTAGCCTCCTACGAGCAGTACTTC.

This clone is labeled medium-sized. The chain carries TRBV5-4 and TRBJ2-5; 8 positions agree with TRBD2. The V segment lost 6 bases and the J segment 4 bases; nucleotides outside the gene matches: 14. The germline CDR1 and CDR2 sequences are SGHNT and YYREEE (reference sequence). CDR3 length: 16 amino acids. CDR3 nucleotides: TGTGCCAGCAACCCCAGGGACGGGAGGGGTCGAGAGACCCAGTACTTC. It is translated as CASNPRDGRGRETQYF.

The J gene is TRBJ2-7, the V gene TRBV7-8, with 9 nucleotides matching TRBD2. V lost 3 bases, J lost 5 bases, and 5 bases stayed unmatched. Germline CDR1 is SGHVS and CDR2 is FQNEAQ. This CDR3 spans 14 amino acids. CDR3 residues: CASSFSSGNNEQYF. The CDR3, as DNA: TGTGCCAGCAGCTTCTCTAGCGGGAACAACGAGCAGTACTTC.

This chain uses TRBV15 with TRBJ2-5; TRBD1 matches at 8 bases. The CDR3 extends over 16 amino acids. CDR1 is LNHNV, CDR2 YYDKDF, per germline (reference sequence). Unmatched junction bases numbered 8, after V lost 0 bases and J lost 5 bases. CDR3 coding DNA: TGTGCCACCAGCAGAGAGGCAGGGGGCCTGGGGGAGACCCAGTACTTC. It codes for CATSREAGGLGETQYF.

The V and J genes are TRBV11-3 and TRBJ2-1, with 8 bases matching TRBD2. This CDR3 is 15 amino acids long. In germline, CDR1 is SGHNT, CDR2 YENEEA. J was trimmed by 5 bases and V by 4 bases; bases with no gene match: 7. The chain's CDR3 is CASSSRARGDNEQFF. The CDR3 region has the DNA TGTGCCAGCAGCTCCCGAGCGCGGGGGGACAATGAGCAGTTCTTC.

V gene TRBV6-5 combines with J gene TRBJ2-2; D uncertain. The length of the CDR3 is 13 residues. Looked up from germline, CDR1 is MNHEY and CDR2 is SVGAGI. With 4 bases removed from V and 2 bases from J, the gap between germline ends came to 5 bases. DNA of the CDR3: TGTGCCAGCAGTTCAACAAACACCGGGGAGCTGTTTTTT. It translates to CASSSTNTGELFF.

This chain links TRBV19 with TRBJ2-5; weak D call: TRBD1 (5 bases). Trimming removed 1 base at V and 4 bases at J, with 13 bases between. The CDR3 spans 15 residues. The germline V gene encodes CDR1 LNHDA and CDR2 SQIVND (reference sequence). The CDR3 nucleotides are TGTGCCAGTAGTATAGGGCAGGGCTTAAGAGAGACCCAGTACTTC. Protein sequence: CASSIGQGLRETQYF.

The chain recombines TRBV7-9 with TRBJ2-3, with 10 bases that match TRBD1. This CDR3 is 14 amino acids long. Germline lookup yields CDR1 SEHNR and CDR2 FQNEAQ (reference sequence). With V trimmed by 6 bases and J by 3 bases, 3 bases remained unmatched. The CDR3 DNA sequence: TGTGCCAGCAGGAGGGGACAGGGGACAGATACGCAGTATTTT. It translates to CASRRGQGTDTQYF.

In regard to this clone: The junction departs from the called germline gene at one end, perhaps through a read error. V usage is TRBV6-1 and J usage is TRBJ2-3; TRBD2 agrees at 8 bases. The CDR3 contains 14 residues. The germline V gene encodes CDR1 MNHNS and CDR2 SASEGT. The CDR3 DNA follows: TGTGCCAGCAGTCAAGCGGGAGCCGAAGATACGCAGTATTTT. It codes for CASSQAGAEDTQYF.